This is a list of T cell receptor beta chains from one sample in a study of T-cell reconstitution after alpha-beta-depleted transplantation in children. TCRdb reprocessed the PCR reads via MiXCR and lists one record per CDR3 protein. The repertoire includes a few hundred thousand distinct CDR3 sequences, around 8.9% of them detected once, and approximately 5% sits in the top ten. Sequencing was performed on PBMCs from the stem cell graft donor, taken from the stem cell graft. These receptors were obtained from a human donor who donated a stem cell graft to a child with SCID. Both conserved end residues are part of each CDR3. Each record gives: D gene, clone size, V gene, J gene, CDR3 protein, CDR3 DNA. The D gene is left open where the match is weak. A clone size is listed for some rows: how often the clone was seen (once, few, many), or a class if it is expanded.

-	many	TRBV5-1	TRBJ2-1	CASSLALAAGEQFF	TGCGCCAGCAGCTTGGCCCTGGCCGCGGGGGAGCAGTTCTTC
-	many	TRBV29-1	TRBJ2-7	CSVESSQGPYEQYF	TGCAGCGTTGAATCCTCCCAGGGCCCCTACGAGCAGTACTTC
-	-	TRBV13	TRBJ1-5	CASSPGVGQPQHF	TGTGCCAGCAGCCCTGGGGTGGGGCAGCCCCAGCATTTT
-	many	TRBV12-3/TRBV12-4	TRBJ2-5	CASSLVGLPQETQYF	TGTGCCAGCAGCCTGGTCGGACTCCCACAAGAGACCCAGTACTTC
-	many	TRBV12-3/TRBV12-4	TRBJ2-1	CASSRGTNEQFF	TGTGCCAGCAGCCGGGGTACCAATGAGCAGTTCTTC
TRBD2	many	TRBV10-3	TRBJ2-7	CAIGPSGNSYEQYF	TGTGCCATCGGGCCTAGCGGGAACTCCTACGAGCAGTACTTC
-	many	TRBV7-8	TRBJ2-3	CASSLQDTQYF	TGTGCCAGCAGCTTACAAGATACGCAGTATTTT
-	many	TRBV20-1	TRBJ2-7	CSASQPGYEQYF	TGCAGTGCTTCCCAACCCGGTTACGAGCAGTACTTC
-	many	TRBV3-1	TRBJ2-1	CASSSDGGRKPYNEQFF	TGTGCCAGCAGCAGTGACGGGGGGCGCAAACCCTACAATGAGCAGTTCTTC
-	many	TRBV24-1	TRBJ2-1	CATSDRGDNEQFF	TGTGCCACCAGTGATCGGGGCGACAATGAGCAGTTCTTC
TRBD2	many	TRBV4-3	TRBJ2-1	CASSPRRWRGGPQFF	TGCGCCAGCAGCCCCCGGCGGTGGCGGGGGGGACCTCAGTTCTTC
-	many	TRBV5-1	TRBJ2-1	CASSLGGPWNEQFF	TGCGCCAGCAGCTTAGGGGGTCCGTGGAATGAGCAGTTCTTC
-	many	TRBV5-1	TRBJ1-1	CASSLVAGNTEAFF	TGCGCCAGCAGCTTGGTAGCCGGGAACACTGAAGCTTTCTTT
-	many	TRBV10-3	TRBJ1-5	CAISDLGPNQPQHF	TGTGCCATCAGTGACCTCGGACCTAATCAGCCCCAGCATTTT
-	-	TRBV7-9	TRBJ1-1	CASSFLRFGESGTEAFF	TGTGCCAGCAGCTTCCTGCGGTTCGGGGAAAGTGGCACTGAAGCTTTCTTT
TRBD2	many	TRBV4-1	TRBJ2-7	CASSHLGLAHSYEQYF	TGCGCCAGCAGCCACCTGGGACTAGCGCACTCCTACGAGCAGTACTTC
-	many	TRBV18	TRBJ2-2	CASSETVTTGELFF	TGTGCCAGCTCCGAGACAGTGACCACCGGGGAGCTGTTTTTT
TRBD1	many	TRBV6-2/TRBV6-3	TRBJ1-2	CASRPTGGGDYGYTF	TGTGCCAGCAGACCTACAGGGGGCGGCGACTATGGCTACACCTTC
TRBD2	many	TRBV2	TRBJ2-1	CASQGGRLAVYNEQFF	TGTGCCAGCCAGGGGGGAAGACTAGCGGTTTACAATGAGCAGTTCTTC
-	many	TRBV6-5	TRBJ1-4	CASSYSKGGNEKLFF	TGTGCCAGCAGTTACTCTAAAGGGGGGAATGAAAAACTGTTTTTT
TRBD1	many	TRBV18	TRBJ2-1	CASSDRDGDEQFF	TGTGCCAGCTCGGACAGGGACGGGGATGAGCAGTTCTTC
-	many	TRBV5-1	TRBJ2-2	CASSSQNVRVTGELFF	TGCGCCAGCAGCTCACAAAACGTCCGGGTCACCGGGGAGCTGTTTTTT
-	-	TRBV6-1	TRBJ1-1	CASSAWPGNTEAFF	TGTGCCAGCAGCGCTTGGCCGGGGAACACTGAAGCTTTCTTT
TRBD1	-	TRBV20-1	TRBJ2-1	CSALTGTGYYNEQFF	TGCAGTGCTTTGACCGGGACAGGGTACTACAATGAGCAGTTCTTC
-	many	TRBV5-1	TRBJ2-2	CASSLAVHGTGELFF	TGCGCCAGCAGCTTGGCTGTCCATGGCACCGGGGAGCTGTTTTTT
-	many	TRBV5-1	TRBJ1-1	CASSSAGGPEAFF	TGCGCCAGCAGCTCGGCCGGCGGGCCTGAAGCTTTCTTT
TRBD1	many	TRBV5-1	TRBJ2-3	CASSLGQGLGADTQYF	TGCGCCAGCAGCTTGGGACAGGGTTTGGGGGCAGATACGCAGTATTTT
TRBD1	few	TRBV20-1	TRBJ1-4	CSASAGGREKLFF	TGCAGTGCTAGTGCAGGGGGAAGGGAAAAACTGTTTTTT
-	many	TRBV11-2	TRBJ2-7	CASSFVYEQYF	TGTGCCAGCAGCTTTGTGTACGAGCAGTACTTC
TRBD2	-	TRBV6-1	TRBJ2-3	CASSPSGVGVDTQYF	TGTGCCAGCAGTCCTAGCGGGGTAGGTGTGGATACGCAGTATTTT
-	many	TRBV12-3/TRBV12-4	TRBJ1-5	CASSFRAGAFSNQPQHF	TGTGCCAGCAGTTTTAGGGCAGGGGCCTTTAGCAATCAGCCCCAGCATTTT
-	many	TRBV20-1	TRBJ1-6	CSAEADLGSPLHF	TGCAGTGCTGAGGCAGATTTAGGTTCACCCCTCCACTTT
-	many	TRBV24-1	TRBJ1-3	CATSDGSSGNTIYF	TGTGCCACCAGTGACGGAAGCTCTGGAAACACCATATATTTT
-	many	TRBV6-5	TRBJ1-5	CASKGRAGNQPQHF	TGTGCCAGCAAGGGCAGGGCAGGCAATCAGCCCCAGCATTTT
-	few	TRBV29-1	TRBJ1-1	CSAHRGGRGGAFF	TGCAGCGCACACCGGGGGGGACGGGGAGGAGCTTTCTTT
-	many	TRBV7-9	TRBJ2-1	CASSRRLTHQGQFF	TGTGCCAGCTCCCGCAGGCTCACTCACCAGGGGCAGTTCTTC
TRBD2	many	TRBV20-1	TRBJ2-1	CSARDPGGGDLNEQFF	TGCAGTGCTAGAGATCCAGGCGGGGGAGACCTCAATGAGCAGTTCTTC
-	many	TRBV10-3	TRBJ2-7	CASLPGGSSYEQYF	TGTGCCTCATTACCTGGGGGGAGCTCCTACGAGCAGTACTTC
-	many	TRBV2	TRBJ2-1	CASSEALGGLEVFF	TGTGCCAGCAGTGAAGCGCTTGGGGGGCTAGAGGTGTTCTTC
-	many	TRBV12-3/TRBV12-4	TRBJ2-7	CASSDQAYEQYF	TGTGCCAGCAGTGACCAGGCTTACGAGCAGTACTTC
TRBD1	many	TRBV5-1	TRBJ2-5	CASSSRTGGYQETQYF	TGCGCCAGCAGCAGTCGGACAGGGGGATACCAAGAGACCCAGTACTTC
TRBD1	many	TRBV7-9	TRBJ1-1	CASSSHRGQETEAFF	TGTGCCAGCAGCTCCCACAGGGGGCAGGAAACTGAAGCTTTCTTT